The 10 T cell receptor beta chains given below trace back to one sample, sequenced in a study of OX40 agonist ivuxolimab in advanced cancers. TCRdb's copy holds only in-frame clones and misses some; the assay was immunoSEQ multiplex PCR. The sample consists of tens of thousands of clones, around 90% of them appearing once. Source: CD4+ or CD8+ T cells sorted from blood, taken in a trial of the OX40 agonist ivuxolimab. Receptors originate from an adult with an advanced solid tumor such as melanoma, head and neck, liver or kidney cancer.

This clone was counted a few times. The chain has TRBV28 and TRBJ2-1; TRBD2 agrees at 10 bases. Germline lookup yields CDR1 MDHEN and CDR2 SYDVKM. The CDR3 runs to 14 residues. The V segment lost 7 bases and the J segment 4 bases; nucleotides outside the gene matches: 4. The DNA for the CDR3 is TGTGCCAGCATTTTGACTAGCGGGTACAATGAGCAGTTCTTC. It translates to CASILTSGYNEQFF.

The chain links TRBV19 to TRBJ2-2; D is perhaps TRBD1 (6 bases). Germline assignment: CDR1 LNHDA and CDR2 SQIVND (reference sequence). There are 15 residues in the CDR3. Between the trimmed V and J ends, which lost 3 bases and 2 bases, there was a span of 10 bases. CDR3 bases: TGTGCCAGTAGTATTCCAGGGGATAACACCGGGGAGCTGTTTTTT. Protein sequence: CASSIPGDNTGELFF.

V gene TRBV9 combines with J gene TRBJ2-5; tentatively, D is TRBD1 or TRBD2 (5 bases each). The V end was cut by 0 bases, the J end by 10 bases, with 19 bases between. CDR1 and CDR2 (germline): SGDLS, YYNGEE. The CDR3 has 15 residues. For the CDR3, the DNA is TGTGCCAGCAGCGTAGGGTTTGGTGGGGGAGATCTCCAGTACTTC. Translating gives CASSVGFGGGDLQYF.

The chain carries TRBV27 and TRBJ2-5; D is uncertain. V lost 3 bases and J lost 5, with 7 bases in between. The V gene's germline CDR1 is MNHEY and CDR2 SMNVEV (reference sequence). The CDR3 spans 12 residues. The CDR3 is CASSLNQETQYF. In nucleotides, the CDR3 is TGTGCCAGCAGTTTGAATCAGGAGACCCAGTACTTC.

The chain employs TRBV10-1 and TRBJ2-1, with 8 bases aligning to TRBD2. The germline V gene encodes CDR1 WNHNN and CDR2 SYGVQD (reference sequence). The CDR3 extends over 17 amino acids. V shed 0 bases and J 8 bases; nucleotides not matched to a gene: 12. The CDR3 region is CASSESAGAGFWDEQFF. CDR3 DNA: TGCGCCAGCAGTGAGTCAGCGGGAGCCGGTTTTTGGGATGAGCAGTTCTTC.

CDR3 nucleotide sequence: TGTGCCAGCAGCTTAGGGGGAAGGGGCCTAGCGGGAGTGGGCGAGCAGTACTTC. Translating it yields CASSLGGRGLAGVGEQYF. The chain links TRBV5-4 to TRBJ2-7; the match to TRBD2 covers 10 bases. CDR1 is SGHNT and CDR2 is YYREEE in the germline V gene (reference sequence). V lost 2 bases, J lost 6 bases, and 17 bases stayed unmatched. This CDR3 has 18 residues.

The rearrangement joins TRBV10-3 to TRBJ1-2; D is possibly TRBD1 (5 bases). Germline CDR1 and CDR2: ENHRY and SYGVKD. Trimming took off 0 bases at V and 4 bases at J, with 15 bases between the two ends. The CDR3 totals 16 residues. Here the CDR3 reads CAISESDSTAGYGYTF. The CDR3 coding sequence is TGTGCCATCAGTGAGTCGGACTCGACAGCCGGCTATGGCTACACCTTC.

This clone was counted a single time. The chain joins TRBV27 to TRBJ2-7; D is possibly TRBD2 (6 bases). Looked up from germline, CDR1 is MNHEY and CDR2 is SMNVEV (reference sequence). With 5 bases removed from V and 7 bases from J, the gap between germline ends came to 18 bases. CDR3 length equals 14 residues. CDR3 sequence (DNA): TGTGCCAGCAGTCTTACTAGCAGTACAAGGGAGCAGTACTTC. It translates to CASSLTSSTREQYF.

CDR3 sequence (DNA): TGTGCCAGCAGTGTACGGGACGGGTTCTTC. Its translation: CASSVRDGFF. V gene TRBV2 combines with J gene TRBJ2-1, with D perhaps matching TRBD1 or TRBD2 (5 bases each). In germline, CDR1 is SNHLY, CDR2 FYNNEI. Trimming removed 4 bases from V and 15 bases from J, with 10 bases in between. The CDR3 has 10 residues.

This clone was seen a single time. This chain links TRBV27 with TRBJ2-3; D is perhaps TRBD1 (5 bases). From germline, CDR1 is MNHEY and CDR2 SMNVEV (reference sequence). V was cut by 5 bases and J by 1 base, with 10 bases left in between. This CDR3 contains 14 residues. In DNA form, the CDR3 reads TGTGCCAGCAGTCCAGGGTGGGGCACAGATACGCAGTATTTT. This sequence encodes CASSPGWGTDTQYF.